The 5 T cell receptor beta chains in this list originate from one sample, sequenced in a study of blood T cell repertoires in COVID-19. Sequencing was performed with immunoSEQ multiplex PCR; in TCRdb, only in-frame clones are kept and a portion is missing. Here the sample spans some 530,000 clones, approximately 85% being singletons. Input material: peripheral blood. All receptors derive from a human donor in a cohort sampled during active COVID-19.

The V call is TRBV7-3, the J call TRBJ2-1; 9 nucleotides align to TRBD2. The CDR3 is 14 residues long. Germline V CDR1 and CDR2: SGHTA, FQGTGA. J lost 8 bases, V lost 6 bases, and 8 bases had no gene match. The CDR3 sequence: CASSISGREDEQFF. Written as DNA, the CDR3 is TGTGCCAGCAGTATTAGCGGGAGAGAGGATGAGCAGTTCTTC. The entire variable domain, with the rest obtained from reference TRBV7-3 and TRBJ2-1, is as follows: GAGVSQTPSNKVTEKGKYVELRCDPISGHTALYWYRQSLGQGPEFLIYFQGTGAADDSGLPNDRFFAVRPEGSVSTLKIQRTERGDSAVYLCASSISGREDEQFFGPGTRLTVL.

The J gene is TRBJ1-2, the V gene TRBV29-1; TRBD1 is a possible D gene (6 bases). The CDR3 is 13 amino acids. Germline lookup yields CDR1 SQVTM and CDR2 ANQGSEA. V gave up 7 bases and J gave up 8 bases, with 20 bases separating them. CDR3 sequence: CSAGGGGGEGYTF. CDR3 DNA sequence: TGCAGCGCCGGTGGTGGAGGGGGGGAAGGCTACACCTTC.

The J gene is TRBJ1-4, the V gene TRBV4-1, with 7 nucleotides matching TRBD1. J lost 4 bases, V lost 2 bases, and 7 bases had no gene match. Germline-derived CDR1 and CDR2 are MGHRA and YSYEKL. There are 16 residues in the CDR3. CDR3 amino acids: CASSQIGTALNEKLFF. DNA for the CDR3: TGCGCCAGCAGCCAAATCGGGACAGCTCTTAATGAAAAACTGTTTTTT.

CDR3 protein: CASGTSGSSWEQFF. The DNA for the CDR3 is TGTGCCAGCGGGACTAGCGGGAGCTCTTGGGAGCAGTTCTTC. This chain connects TRBV2 to TRBJ2-1; 14 nucleotides agree with TRBD2. The V segment lost 8 bases and the J segment 10 bases; nucleotides outside the gene matches: 7. The length of the CDR3 is 14 residues. CDR1 is SNHLY and CDR2 is FYNNEI in the germline V gene.

With regard to this clone: A much larger clonotype is one base distant, so this may be a read error. The rearrangement uses TRBV11-3 and TRBJ1-1; 7 bases are shared with TRBD1. In germline, CDR1 is SGHNT, CDR2 YENEEA. The CDR3 runs to 13 residues. Germline trimming cut 5 bases from V and 1 base from J; bases unmatched to any gene: 1. The CDR3, as DNA: TGTGCCAGCAGCACAGGGGCGAACACTGAAGCTTTCTTT. It yields the protein CASSTGANTEAFF.